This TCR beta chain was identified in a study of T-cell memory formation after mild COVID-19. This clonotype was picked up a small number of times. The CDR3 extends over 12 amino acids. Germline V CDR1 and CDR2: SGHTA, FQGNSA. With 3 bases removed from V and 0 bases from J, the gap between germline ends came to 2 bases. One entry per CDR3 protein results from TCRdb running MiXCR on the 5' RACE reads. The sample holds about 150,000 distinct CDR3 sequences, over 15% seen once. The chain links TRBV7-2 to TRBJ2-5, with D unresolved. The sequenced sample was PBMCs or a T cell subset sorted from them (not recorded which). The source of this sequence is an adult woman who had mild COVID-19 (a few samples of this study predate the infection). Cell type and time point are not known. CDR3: CASSFYQETQYF. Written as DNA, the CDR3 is TGTGCCAGCAGCTTTTACCAAGAGACCCAGTACTTC.